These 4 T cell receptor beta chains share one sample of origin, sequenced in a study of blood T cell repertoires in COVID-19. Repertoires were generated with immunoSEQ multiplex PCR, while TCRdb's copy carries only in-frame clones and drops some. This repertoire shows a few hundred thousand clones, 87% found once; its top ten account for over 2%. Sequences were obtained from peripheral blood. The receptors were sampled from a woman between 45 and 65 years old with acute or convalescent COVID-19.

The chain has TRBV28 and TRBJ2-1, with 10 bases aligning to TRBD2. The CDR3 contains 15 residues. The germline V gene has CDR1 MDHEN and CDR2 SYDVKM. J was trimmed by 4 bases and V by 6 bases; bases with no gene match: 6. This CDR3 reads CASSPSSGGYNEQFF. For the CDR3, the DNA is TGTGCCAGCAGCCCCTCTAGCGGGGGTTACAATGAGCAGTTCTTC. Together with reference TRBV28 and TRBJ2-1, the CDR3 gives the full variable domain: DVKVTQSSRYLVKRTGEKVFLECVQDMDHENMFWYRQDPGLGLRLIYFSYDVKMKEKGDIPEGYSVSREKKERFSLILESASTNQTSMYLCASSPSSGGYNEQFFGPGTRLTVL.

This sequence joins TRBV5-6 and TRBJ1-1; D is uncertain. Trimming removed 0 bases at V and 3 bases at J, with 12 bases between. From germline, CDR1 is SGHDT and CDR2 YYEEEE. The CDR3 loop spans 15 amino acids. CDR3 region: CASSLVAPYHTEAFF. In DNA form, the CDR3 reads TGTGCCAGCAGCTTGGTTGCGCCCTATCACACTGAAGCTTTCTTT. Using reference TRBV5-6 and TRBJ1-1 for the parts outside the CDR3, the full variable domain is DAGVTQSPTHLIKTRGQQVTLRCSPKSGHDTVSWYQQALGQGPQFIFQYYEEEERQRGNFPDRFSGHQFPNYSSELNVNALLLGDSALYLCASSLVAPYHTEAFFGQGTRLTVV.

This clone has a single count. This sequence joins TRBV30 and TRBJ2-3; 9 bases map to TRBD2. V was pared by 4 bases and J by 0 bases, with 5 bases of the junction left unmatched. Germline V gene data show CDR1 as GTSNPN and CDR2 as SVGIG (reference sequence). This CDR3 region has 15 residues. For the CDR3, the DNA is TGTGCCTGGAAAAGACTAGCGGTTAGCACAGATACGCAGTATTTT. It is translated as CAWKRLAVSTDTQYF.

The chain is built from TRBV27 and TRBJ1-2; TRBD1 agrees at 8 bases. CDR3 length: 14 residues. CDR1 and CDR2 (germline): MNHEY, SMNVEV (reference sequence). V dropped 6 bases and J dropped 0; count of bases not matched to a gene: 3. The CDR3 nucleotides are TGTGCCAGCAGGCCGGGACAGGCTAACTATGGCTACACCTTC. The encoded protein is CASRPGQANYGYTF.